The 3 T cell receptor beta chains presented below share a single source sample, sequenced in a study of OX40 agonist ivuxolimab in advanced cancers. Library generation was performed with the immunoSEQ multiplex PCR assay. The table comes from immuneACCESS by way of TCRdb, which keeps in-frame sequences with V and J called. Part of the clones is missing from these tables; in studies checked, under half for an unresolved V gene and the rest for unknown reasons. The sample yields tens of thousands of clones; around 90% were counted once. Approximately 0.47% of the sample goes to the ten largest clones. The sequencing used CD4+ or CD8+ T cells sorted from blood, collected in a trial of the OX40 agonist ivuxolimab. These receptors came from an adult with an advanced solid tumor such as melanoma, head and neck, liver or kidney cancer.

This chain links TRBV5-1 with TRBJ2-5; D unresolved. Trimming shortened V by 0 bases and J by 5 bases, and 8 bases separated the two germline ends. The CDR3 sequence is 13 residues long. The germline V gene encodes CDR1 SGHRS and CDR2 YFSETQ. The CDR3 protein is CASSLAELETQYF. CDR3 DNA: TGCGCCAGCAGCTTGGCCGAGTTGGAGACCCAGTACTTC.

V and J are TRBV7-2 and TRBJ1-2, with D possibly being TRBD1 (5 bases). Trimming shortened V by 6 bases and J by 4 bases, and 18 bases separated the two germline ends. Germline-derived CDR1 and CDR2 are SGHTA and FQGNSA. The CDR3 totals 15 residues. DNA for the CDR3: TGTGCCAGCAGTCTAGAGGACAATCCCCCCTATGGCTACACCTTC. Translating it yields CASSLEDNPPYGYTF.

The rearrangement joins TRBV7-9 to TRBJ2-3; no reliable D call. Trimming cost V 4 bases and J 0 bases, with 11 bases left between them. CDR3 size: 15 residues. Germline CDR1 reads SEHNR; CDR2 reads FQNEAQ (reference sequence). CDR3 in DNA: TGTGCCAGCAGCTCGGTGCGTTCTAGCACAGATACGCAGTATTTT. This codes for CASSSVRSSTDTQYF.